This entry is about one TCR beta chain. As yet, its antigen is unknown. The V and J ends lost 3 bases and 9 bases respectively, with 13 bases between them. Per germline, CDR1 KGHDR and CDR2 SFDVKD. The CDR3 has 13 residues. MiXCR, run by TCRdb on the 5' RACE reads, gives a single entry per CDR3 protein. The sample shows roughly 400,000 distinct CDR3 sequences, 20% to 25% of them seen only once. This sample was included in a study of CD8 T cells in ankylosing spondylitis. Findings and caveats of the study: Several highly homologous variants made up a TCR beta motif, and this motif appeared characteristic of ankylosing spondylitis blood.

The chain carries TRBV24-1 and TRBJ2-5; D uncertain. Sample: blood, either unsorted or a sorted T cell fraction (not recorded which). The TCR was taken from a male donor with ankylosing spondylitis. The CDR3 loop reads CATSDGTRKAQYF. CDR3 DNA: TGTGCCACCAGTGATGGTACAAGGAAGGCCCAGTACTTC.